This note documents a single T cell receptor (beta chain) sequence. Germline V gene lookup returns CDR1 SGHDN and CDR2 FVKESK. The CDR3 has 16 residues. With 0 bases removed from V and 0 bases from J, the gap between germline ends came to 10 bases. The method was immunoSEQ multiplex PCR; TCRdb's version includes in-frame clones alone and lacks a portion of them. The profile shows some 5,400 clones, over 75% of them singletons. This record belongs to a study of chemoradiotherapy in HPV16-positive cancers. V gene TRBV14 combines with J gene TRBJ2-3; D is ambiguous. The sequence came from a human donor with HPV-associated anogenital cancer. Sequencing was performed on tumor tissue, taken from a patient who underwent chemoradiotherapy. The CDR3 here is CASSQDLQHSTDTQYF. Written as DNA, the CDR3 is TGTGCCAGCAGCCAAGATCTACAGCATAGCACAGATACGCAGTATTTT.